The 3 T cell receptor beta chains in this list originate from one sample, sequenced in a study of cytomegalovirus exposure and HLA in healthy donors. PCR employed 60 Vbeta and 13 Jbeta primers. The method was immunoSEQ multiplex PCR; TCRdb's version includes in-frame clones alone and lacks a portion of them. The sample yields 84,000 or so clones, under 80% seen once. Sequencing input: PBMCs. All receptors come from a male donor in good health and CMV-seronegative.

V and J are TRBV6-4 and TRBJ2-2; 8 bases agree with TRBD1. CDR3 length: 15 residues. The trim removed 6 bases at V and 0 bases at J, leaving 3 bases unmatched. Per the germline V gene, CDR1 is MRHNA and CDR2 is SNTAGT. CDR3 loop: CASREQGANTGELFF. CDR3 coding DNA: TGTGCCAGCAGAGAACAGGGGGCGAACACCGGGGAGCTGTTTTTT.

The chain uses TRBV5-1 and TRBJ2-2; D may be TRBD1 (6 bases). The germline V and J ends were trimmed by 0 bases and 4 bases, with 7 bases remaining between them. Germline values: CDR1 SGHRS, CDR2 YFSETQ. The CDR3 is made up of 14 amino acids. CDR3 sequence: CASSLGQVTGELFF. In DNA, the CDR3 is TGCGCCAGCAGCTTGGGACAGGTCACCGGGGAGCTGTTTTTT.

V is TRBV7-2 and J is TRBJ2-5; 8 bases agree with TRBD2. The last part of the DNA fits TRBJ2-7 better; the J call may be wrong. Germline CDR1 is SGHTA and CDR2 is FQGNSA. There are 14 residues in the CDR3. The CDR3 nucleotides read TGTGCCAGCTCTGGGAGGGGACTAGCCTACGAGCAGTACTTC. Protein product: CASSGRGLAYEQYF.